This T cell receptor (beta chain) originates from a study of CD8 T cells in ankylosing spondylitis. The study's findings and limits: Characteristic of ankylosing spondylitis blood, it appeared, was a TCR beta motif comprising about 8 highly homologous variants. Earlier reports found some motif variants in synovial fluid and blood in reactive arthritis. Clones linked to disease were reported to show significant enrichment in matched ankylosing spondylitis synovial fluid.

In its sample, this clonotype was seen a few times. What it recognizes is unknown. Germline CDR1 and CDR2: DFQATT and SNEGSKA (reference sequence). This CDR3 has 14 residues. The V gene lost 6 bases and the J gene lost 0 bases, with 9 bases spanning the gap. Libraries for TCR beta were made by quantitative 5'-RACE with molecular barcodes. MiXCR was run by TCRdb on the 5' RACE reads, yielding one entry per CDR3 protein. The sample yields 650,000 to 800,000 distinct CDR3 sequences, roughly 20% seen once. Sample: blood, either unsorted or a sorted T cell fraction (not recorded which). The rearrangement uses TRBV20-1 and TRBJ2-6; D is unresolved. This receptor was obtained from a male donor with ankylosing spondylitis. The DNA for the CDR3 is TGCAGTGCACAAGGGATCTCTGGGGCCAACGTCCTGACTTTC. This sequence encodes CSAQGISGANVLTF.